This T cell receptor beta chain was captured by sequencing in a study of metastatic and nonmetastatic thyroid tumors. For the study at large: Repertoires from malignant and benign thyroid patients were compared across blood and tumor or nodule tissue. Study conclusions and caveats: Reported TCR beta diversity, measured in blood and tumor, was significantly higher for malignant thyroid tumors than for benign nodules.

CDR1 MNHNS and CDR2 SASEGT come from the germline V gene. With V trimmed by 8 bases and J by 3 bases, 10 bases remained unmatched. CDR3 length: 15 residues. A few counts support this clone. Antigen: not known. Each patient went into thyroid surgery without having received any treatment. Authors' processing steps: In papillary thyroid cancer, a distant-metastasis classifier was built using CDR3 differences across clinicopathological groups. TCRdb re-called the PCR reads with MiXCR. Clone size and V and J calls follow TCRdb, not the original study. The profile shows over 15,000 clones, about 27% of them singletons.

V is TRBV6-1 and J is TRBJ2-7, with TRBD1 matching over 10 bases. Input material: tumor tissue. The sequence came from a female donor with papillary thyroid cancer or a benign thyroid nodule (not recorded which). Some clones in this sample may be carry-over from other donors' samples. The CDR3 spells CASEPPGQGIYEQYF. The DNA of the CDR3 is TGTGCCAGCGAGCCTCCGGGACAGGGGATCTACGAGCAGTACTTC.